This T cell receptor (beta chain) was found in a study of T-cell memory formation after mild COVID-19. Study results and caveats: Clones that got smaller from day 15 to 85 had even CD4/CD8, while clones growing later tipped toward CD4+. The appearance of some responding clones in pre-infection memory suggested that cross-reactive memory joined. Most CD4+ clones that shrank were in CM and EM, while CD8+ ones turned up in EMRA.

From the 5' RACE reads, TCRdb called clonotypes with MiXCR, one entry per CDR3 protein. The sample shows roughly 600,000 distinct CDR3 sequences, around 17% of them seen only once. V lost 1 base, J lost 0 bases, and 22 bases lay in between. Germline V gives CDR1 SNHLY, CDR2 FYNNEI. The CDR3 is 19 amino acids. Turning to this clonotype: Its cognate antigen is unknown.

Sequencing was done on a sample of PBMCs or a T cell subset sorted from them (not recorded which). This chain connects TRBV2 to TRBJ2-7, with D possibly TRBD1 on 6 matching bases. The receptor was isolated from an adult woman who had mild COVID-19 (a few samples of this study predate the infection). Cell type and time point are not known. The CDR3 DNA reads as TGTGCCAGCAGTGAAGTGGCAGGGGCGTTGATTCTAACCTCCTACGAGCAGTACTTC. Protein: CASSEVAGALILTSYEQYF.